The 11 T cell receptor beta chains below were found in one sample sequenced in a study of OX40 agonist ivuxolimab in advanced cancers. Produced via immunoSEQ multiplex PCR; TCRdb's table is partial and in-frame only. The sample yields fewer than 20,000 clones, approximately 86% seen once. Sequenced material: CD4+ or CD8+ T cells sorted from blood, taken in a trial of the OX40 agonist ivuxolimab. The receptors come from an adult with an advanced solid tumor such as melanoma, head and neck, liver or kidney cancer.

The chain is built from TRBV28 and TRBJ1-1, with unresolved D. CDR1 and CDR2 from the germline V gene are MDHEN and SYDVKM. The CDR3 extends over 15 amino acids. Trimming took off 8 bases at V and 0 bases at J, with 16 bases between the two ends. Here the CDR3 DNA reads TGTGCCAGCGCCCCTCGAGAACTAATGAACACTGAAGCTTTCTTT. Translating it yields CASAPRELMNTEAFF.

This chain connects TRBV7-2 to TRBJ1-4; D remains ambiguous. CDR1 is SGHTA and CDR2 is FQGNSA in the germline V gene. V shed 2 bases and J shed 4 bases, with 8 bases lying between them. CDR3 length equals 14 residues. In nucleotides, the CDR3 is TGTGCCAGCAGCTTACCGGAAGTTAATGAAAAACTGTTTTTT. Encoded protein: CASSLPEVNEKLFF.

The rearrangement joins TRBV19 to TRBJ2-5; 9 nucleotides align to TRBD1. Germline values: CDR1 LNHDA, CDR2 SQIVND (reference sequence). The ends lost 5 bases at V and 4 bases at J; junction bases unmatched: 8. CDR3 length: 15 amino acids. The CDR3: CASSPPGTGRETQYF. DNA of the CDR3: TGTGCCAGTAGTCCCCCCGGGACAGGGAGAGAGACCCAGTACTTC.

The chain recombines TRBV4-1 with TRBJ2-7, with 9 bases that match TRBD1. This CDR3 is built from 15 residues. The V segment lost 1 base and the J segment 5 bases; nucleotides outside the gene matches: 6. CDR1 and CDR2 from the germline V gene are MGHRA and YSYEKL. The CDR3: CASSQGGQGLHEQYF. CDR3 bases: TGCGCCAGCAGCCAAGGGGGACAGGGTCTTCACGAGCAGTACTTC.

The J gene is TRBJ2-3, the V gene TRBV7-6; TRBD1 matches at 8 bases. J gave up 10 bases and V 3 bases, and 6 bases lay outside the gene matches. This CDR3 has 13 amino acids. CDR1 and CDR2 from the germline V gene are SGHVS and FNYEAQ. CDR3 in DNA: TGTGCCAGCAGCTTCGAAGACAGGGGTGCGCAGTATTTT. This encodes CASSFEDRGAQYF.

The CDR3 DNA follows: TGCGCCAGCAGCTTGGCCGGACTAGGGGGCGAGCAGTACTTC. As protein: CASSLAGLGGEQYF. The rearrangement links TRBV5-1 to TRBJ2-5; perhaps TRBD2 as D (7 bases). The last part of the DNA fits TRBJ2-7 better; the J call may be wrong. Germline V lookup: CDR1 SGHRS, CDR2 YFSETQ. The CDR3 length is 14 residues.

This clone appeared a single time. The V and J genes are TRBV7-2 and TRBJ2-3; D is unclear. V gave up 3 bases and J gave up 2 bases, with 12 bases separating them. The CDR3 consists of 15 residues. Germline CDR1 SGHTA, CDR2 FQGNSA. In DNA form, the CDR3 reads TGTGCCAGCAGCTTTAAACCTTCCTTCACAGATACGCAGTATTTT. Translating it yields CASSFKPSFTDTQYF. The full variable domain, in which reference TRBV7-2 and TRBJ2-3 provide the parts outside the CDR3, is GAGVSQSPSNKVTEKGKDVELRCDPISGHTALYWYRQSLGQGLEFLIYFQGNSAPDKSGLPSDRFSAERTGGSVSTLTIQRTQQEDSAVYLCASSFKPSFTDTQYFGPGTRLTVL.

This chain links TRBV7-2 with TRBJ2-5, with TRBD2 identical over 11 bases. The germline gives CDR1 SGHTA, CDR2 FQGNSA. There are 15 residues in the CDR3. Unmatched junction bases numbered 3, after V lost 1 base and J lost 5 bases. CDR3 coding DNA: TGTGCCAGCAGCTTAGGGCTAGCGGGAGGCGAGACCCAGTACTTC. As protein: CASSLGLAGGETQYF. Using reference TRBV7-2 and TRBJ2-5 for the parts outside the CDR3, the full variable domain is GAGVSQSPSNKVTEKGKDVELRCDPISGHTALYWYRQSLGQGLEFLIYFQGNSAPDKSGLPSDRFSAERTGGSVSTLTIQRTQQEDSAVYLCASSLGLAGGETQYFGPGTRLLVL.

This clone was seen a handful of times. V usage is TRBV14 and J usage is TRBJ1-2; 9 bases map to TRBD1. Germline CDR1 reads SGHDN; CDR2 reads FVKESK. The CDR3 loop spans 16 amino acids. V dropped 1 base and J dropped 6; count of bases not matched to a gene: 9. The CDR3 DNA is TGTGCCAGCAGCCAAGGGAGCCCGGGACAGGGCGATGGCTACACCTTC. It translates to CASSQGSPGQGDGYTF.

This clone was seen a few times. V and J are TRBV28 and TRBJ2-6; the D is unclear. This CDR3 is built from 14 residues. Trimming pared 7 bases from V and 10 bases from J, leaving 17 bases between. CDR1 MDHEN and CDR2 SYDVKM come from the germline V gene. CDR3 nucleotides: TGTGCCAGCACTTCCCGTCTGCGACCGAACGTCCTGACTTTC. Its translation is CASTSRLRPNVLTF.

The gene calls are TRBV15 and TRBJ2-3, with 7 bases lining up with TRBD1. Germline lookup yields CDR1 LNHNV and CDR2 YYDKDF (reference sequence). J gave up 6 bases and V 5 bases, and 11 bases lay outside the gene matches. The length of the CDR3 is 15 residues. CDR3 amino acids: CATSVQGGVGDTQYF. The CDR3 DNA reads as TGTGCCACCAGCGTTCAAGGGGGCGTTGGGGATACGCAGTATTTT.